This TCR beta chain was observed in a study of neurological immune-mediated disorders. Notes on the study in general: Phylogenetic grouping assigned the repertoires of 18 of 34 multiple sclerosis patients to a single related-CDR3 cluster, which may represent a signature. The multiple sclerosis repertoire cluster had no clinical or MRI feature associated with it.

V lost 0 bases to trimming and J lost 0 bases, with 12 bases between them. Germline values: CDR1 WNHNN, CDR2 SYGVQD (reference sequence). The CDR3 totals 16 residues. This clonotype was counted ten times or more. Its antigen is still unknown. The unsorted libraries were made from 2 million PBMCs kept at -80 C. Via MiXCR, TCRdb re-called the 5' RACE reads, giving one row per CDR3 protein. The data contain 49,000 or so distinct CDR3 sequences, just under 4.5% of them seen just once; the ten biggest clones take up roughly 5.6%. The rearrangement links TRBV10-1 to TRBJ2-7, with no clear D. The sequence was obtained from a woman between 55 and 75 years old with multiple sclerosis. The sample taken for sequencing was PBMCs. The CDR3 nucleotides are TGCGCCAGCAGTGAGTCTCGGCAGGCCTTCTCCTACGAGCAGTACTTC. Its protein is CASSESRQAFSYEQYF.